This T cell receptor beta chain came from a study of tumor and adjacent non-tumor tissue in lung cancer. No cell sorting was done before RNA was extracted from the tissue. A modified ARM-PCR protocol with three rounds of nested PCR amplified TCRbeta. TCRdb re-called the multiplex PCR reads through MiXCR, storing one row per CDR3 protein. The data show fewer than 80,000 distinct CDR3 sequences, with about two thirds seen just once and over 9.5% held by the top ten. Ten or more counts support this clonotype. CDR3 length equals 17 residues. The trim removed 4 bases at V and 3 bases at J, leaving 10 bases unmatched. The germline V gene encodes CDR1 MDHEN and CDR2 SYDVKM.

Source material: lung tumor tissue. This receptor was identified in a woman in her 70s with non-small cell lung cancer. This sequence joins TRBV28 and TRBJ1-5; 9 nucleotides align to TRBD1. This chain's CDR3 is CASSSFSTGGDNQPQHF. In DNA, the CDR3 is TGTGCCAGCAGTTCCTTTTCGACAGGGGGTGACAATCAGCCCCAGCATTTT. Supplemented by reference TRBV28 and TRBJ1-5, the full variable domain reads DVKVTQSSRYLVKRTGEKVFLECVQDMDHENMFWYRQDPGLGLRLIYFSYDVKMKEKGDIPEGYSVSREKKERFSLILESASTNQTSMYLCASSSFSTGGDNQPQHFGDGTRLSIL.